Shown below are 9 T cell receptor beta chains from a single sample sequenced in a study of Ad26.COV2.S vaccination and SARS-CoV-2 variants. Libraries were prepared by immunoSEQ multiplex PCR; TCRdb keeps only in-frame clonotypes and omits some of them. The table lists some 350,000 clones, roughly 94% of them singletons, with 3.9% in the top ten. The sequenced sample was peripheral blood, obtained after recovery from COVID-19. The receptors derive from a human donor who had recovered from COVID-19.

The chain has TRBV6-5 and TRBJ1-6; no reliable D call. The CDR3 extends over 13 amino acids. Trimming left V 10 bases short and J 13 bases short, with 20 bases between. The germline CDR1 and CDR2 sequences are MNHEY and SVGAGI. For the CDR3, the DNA is TGTGCCACGACGAGCCGACGAGAATCCCCCCTCCACTTT. Residues: CATTSRRESPLHF.

V gene TRBV15 combines with J gene TRBJ1-5; maybe TRBD1 (5 bases). The CDR3 is made up of 15 amino acids. V lost 6 bases to trimming and J lost 5 bases, with 17 bases between them. Germline CDR1 reads LNHNV; CDR2 reads YYDKDF (reference sequence). CDR3 nucleotides: TGTGCCACCAGTCTAGACCCCGGGACGGATCAGCCCCAGCATTTT. As protein: CATSLDPGTDQPQHF. The variable domain in full, with the rest retrieved from reference TRBV15 and TRBJ1-5, is DAMVIQNPRYQVTQFGKPVTLSCSQTLNHNVMYWYQQKSSQAPKLLFHYYDKDFNNEADTPDNFQSRRPNTSFCFLDIRSPGLGDTAMYLCATSLDPGTDQPQHFGDGTRLSIL.

The genes are TRBV29-1 and TRBJ1-2; D gene uncertain. The V and J ends lost 4 bases and 5 bases respectively, with 14 bases between them. Germline V gene sequence: CDR1 SQVTM, CDR2 ANQGSEA. The CDR3 has 13 residues. CDR3 DNA sequence: TGCAGCGTTGTGGGAACAGAACTTTATGGCTACACCTTC. As protein: CSVVGTELYGYTF.

The rearrangement uses TRBV5-1 and TRBJ1-1; no firm D call. V was pared by 0 bases and J by 4 bases, with 13 bases between. The germline gives CDR1 SGHRS, CDR2 YFSETQ. CDR3 size: 15 residues. The CDR3 spells CASSLGGGRITEAFF. The CDR3 DNA is TGCGCCAGCAGCTTGGGCGGCGGGAGGATCACTGAAGCTTTCTTT.

This clone was seen a single time. The chain combines TRBV7-6 with TRBJ2-1; TRBD1 matches at 9 bases. CDR1 and CDR2 (germline): SGHVS, FNYEAQ. Unmatched junction bases numbered 6, after V lost 3 bases and J lost 6 bases. The CDR3 spans 15 residues. Written as DNA, the CDR3 is TGTGCCAGCAGCTTGTGGGAGACAGGGGGCAATGAGCAGTTCTTC. Its protein is CASSLWETGGNEQFF.

This rearrangement joins TRBV14 to TRBJ2-7, with 14 bases fitting TRBD2. The CDR3 length is 19 residues. J lost 3 bases, V lost 4 bases, and 14 bases had no gene match. Germline-derived CDR1 and CDR2 are SGHDN and FVKESK. In DNA, the CDR3 is TGTGCCAGCAGCCCAGGGACTAGCGGGGGCCAGTCGGAACGCTACGAGCAGTACTTC. This translates into CASSPGTSGGQSERYEQYF.

This clone was seen just once. The genes are TRBV3-1 (or the pseudogene TRBV3-2) and TRBJ2-7; 7 bases match TRBD2. This CDR3 comprises 14 residues. CDR1 LGHDT and CDR2 YNNKEL come from the germline V gene (reference sequence). Trimming took 4 bases from V and 3 from J; bases not matched to a gene: 6. The chain's CDR3 is CASSLASGNYEQYF. In DNA form, the CDR3 reads TGTGCCAGCAGCCTCGCTAGCGGAAACTACGAGCAGTACTTC.

V gene TRBV9 combines with J gene TRBJ2-7, with D hard to call. The CDR3 is 15 residues long. V gave up 4 bases and J gave up 0 bases, with 14 bases separating them. Germline assignment: CDR1 SGDLS and CDR2 YYNGEE. CDR3 DNA: TGTGCCAGCAGCCCCCAGAGTGTTAGCTCCTACGAGCAGTACTTC. It codes for CASSPQSVSSYEQYF.

J is TRBJ1-1 and V is TRBV15, with no clear D. This CDR3 has 13 residues. V lost 6 bases, J lost 1 base, and 9 bases lay in between. CDR1 and CDR2 from the germline V gene are LNHNV and YYDKDF (reference sequence). This chain's CDR3 is CATSEGRNTEAFF. CDR3 bases: TGTGCCACCAGTGAAGGGAGGAACACTGAAGCTTTCTTT.